A selection of T cell receptor beta chains follows, all from one sample in a study of spatial heterogeneity in lung cancer. TCRdb called the 5' RACE reads again in MiXCR, with one record for every CDR3 protein. The sample consists of 12,000 or so distinct CDR3 sequences, less than 15% of them appearing once. This sample comprised lung tumor tissue, obtained at surgery. Every receptor here comes from a male donor with early-stage non-small cell lung cancer. Each CDR3 is given with its conserved first and last residue. A D gene is named only where the DNA matches it firmly. Size is omitted from some rows. Given values are once, few, many or a class for expanded clones.

clone size	CDR3 length	V gene	D gene	J gene	CDR3 DNA	CDR3 protein
medium-sized	12	TRBV7-8	NA	TRBJ2-3	TGTGCCAGCAGCTTAGGTACAGATACGCAGTATTTT	CASSLGTDTQYF
NA	17	TRBV7-3	TRBD1	TRBJ2-5	TGTGCCAGCAGCCCACATTCCGGGACAGGGGGTAGTGAGACCCAGTACTTC	CASSPHSGTGGSETQYF
many	12	TRBV5-5	NA	TRBJ2-1	TGTGCCAGCAGCTTAGGACCGAGGGGGCAGTTCTTC	CASSLGPRGQFF
medium-sized	11	TRBV28	NA	TRBJ2-7	TGTGCCAGCAGCCGATACGACGAGCAGTACTTC	CASSRYDEQYF
medium-sized	15	TRBV20-1	NA	TRBJ1-4	TGCAGTGCTAGAGCCTACGGACAGCATAATGAAAAACTGTTTTTT	CSARAYGQHNEKLFF
NA	15	TRBV9	NA	TRBJ2-7	TGTGCCAGCAGCGCTCGCCTGGGGGAGGCCTACGAGCAGTACTTC	CASSARLGEAYEQYF
many	14	TRBV6-2/TRBV6-3	NA	TRBJ2-1	TGTGCCAGCAGTTACTCGACTAGCTACAATGAGCAGTTCTTC	CASSYSTSYNEQFF
many	15	TRBV7-2	NA	TRBJ2-5	TGTGCCAGCAGCTTAGCGACGGAACGACAAGAGACCCAGTACTTC	CASSLATERQETQYF
many	15	TRBV6-2/TRBV6-3	NA	TRBJ2-1	TGTGCCAGCAGTTCTATGGACAGTTTTGGGAATGAGCAGTTCTTC	CASSSMDSFGNEQFF
few	13	TRBV29-1	NA	TRBJ2-3	TGCTCCCTGGAAGGCGGGTCCACAGATACGCAGTATTTT	CSLEGGSTDTQYF
many	16	TRBV3-1	TRBD1	TRBJ2-1	TGTGCCAGCAGCCAAGCCCGGGACAGGGACTACAATGAGCAGTTCTTC	CASSQARDRDYNEQFF
few	12	TRBV29-1	TRBD2	TRBJ2-1	TGCAGCGCCGGGACTAGCGGCAATGAGCAGTTCTTC	CSAGTSGNEQFF
many	15	TRBV3-1	NA	TRBJ2-2	TGTGCCAGCAGCCCACGGAGGGTGAACACCGGGGAGCTGTTTTTT	CASSPRRVNTGELFF
many	13	TRBV28	NA	TRBJ2-3	TGTGCCAGCAGTTCAACCAACACAGATACGCAGTATTTT	CASSSTNTDTQYF
medium-sized	14	TRBV28	TRBD1	TRBJ1-5	TGTGCCAGCAGTCTGGACAGGGGCAATCAGCCCCAGCATTTT	CASSLDRGNQPQHF